This section outlines one T cell receptor (beta chain) sequence together with its context. This record comes from a study of patients and donors after allogeneic stem cell transplantation. V lost 1 base and J lost 1, with 7 bases in between. The CDR3 has 14 residues. Looked up from germline, CDR1 is SGHTA and CDR2 is FQGNSA. TCRdb fed the RT-PCR reads into MiXCR, producing one record per CDR3 protein. The table lists about 160,000 distinct CDR3 sequences, 24% of them singletons. Sequenced material: blood, either unsorted or a sorted T cell fraction (not recorded which). The V gene is TRBV7-2, the J gene TRBJ1-1; D is ambiguous. The sequence was obtained from a human donor who was either an allogeneic HSCT recipient or a stem cell or donor lymphocyte infusion donor (not recorded which). It is not recorded whose cells these are; they may come from a transplant donor. CDR3 amino acids: CASSLEVRNTEAFF. DNA for the CDR3: TGTGCCAGCAGCTTAGAGGTTAGGAACACTGAAGCTTTCTTT.